This T cell receptor (beta chain) is from a study of identical twins. Germline values: CDR1 SGHRS, CDR2 YFSETQ. This CDR3 is 13 amino acids long. In TCRdb, the 5' RACE reads were re-called with MiXCR into one record per CDR3 protein. The sample consists of hundreds of thousands of distinct CDR3 sequences, about 20% of them appearing once. The sample holds many counts of this clonotype. A junction boundary mismatches the germline segment, possibly from a read error. These data are also associated with another study on T cells expressing NK-cell markers.

The sample consisted of PBMCs. The clonotype was recovered from a woman younger than 30 in good health. The rearrangement joins TRBV5-1 to TRBJ2-5, with D tentatively TRBD1 or TRBD2 (5 bases each). The CDR3 DNA sequence: TGTGCCAGCAGTTTTGGGGGAAAAGAGACCCAGTACTTC. Translation gives CASSFGGKETQYF.